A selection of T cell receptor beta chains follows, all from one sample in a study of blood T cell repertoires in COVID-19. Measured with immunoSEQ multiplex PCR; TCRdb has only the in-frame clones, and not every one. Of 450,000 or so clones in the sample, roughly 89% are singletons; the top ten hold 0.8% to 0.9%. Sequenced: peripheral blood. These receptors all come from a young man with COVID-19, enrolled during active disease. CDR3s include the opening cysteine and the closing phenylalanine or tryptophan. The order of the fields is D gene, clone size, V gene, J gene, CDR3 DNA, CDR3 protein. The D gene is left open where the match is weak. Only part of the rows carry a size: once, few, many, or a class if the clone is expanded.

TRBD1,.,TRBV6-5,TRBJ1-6,TGTGCCAGCGGCGTCGACAGGGACTCACCCCTCCACTTT,CASGVDRDSPLHF
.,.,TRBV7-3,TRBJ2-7,TGTGCCAGCAGCTTATACGCCCAGGACTCCTACGAGCAGTACTTC,CASSLYAQDSYEQYF
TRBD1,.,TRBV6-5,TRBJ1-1,TGTGCCAGCAGCCGGGGACAGGTGGGCGCTGAAGCTTTCTTT,CASSRGQVGAEAFF
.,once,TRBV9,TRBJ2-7,TGTGCCAGCAGCGTAACGACTAGTTTCAGCGAGCAGTACTTC,CASSVTTSFSEQYF
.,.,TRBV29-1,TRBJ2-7,TGCAGCGTCGCCAGGGGTGGAACCTACGAGCAGTACTTC,CSVARGGTYEQYF
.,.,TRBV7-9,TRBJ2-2,TGTGCCAGCAGCTTAATAACCGGGGAGCTGTTTTTT,CASSLITGELFF
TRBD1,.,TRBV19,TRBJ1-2,TGTGCCAGTACCACCGCTCAAGTGGGACAGGGGGCAGGTGGCTACACCTTC,CASTTAQVGQGAGGYTF
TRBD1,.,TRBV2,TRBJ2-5,TGTGCCAGCAGTGAAATGGGACAGGGGGAGACCCAGTACTTC,CASSEMGQGETQYF
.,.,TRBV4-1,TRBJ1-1,TGCGCCAGCAGGGGGACTGGAACATCTGAAGCTTTCTTT,CASRGTGTSEAFF
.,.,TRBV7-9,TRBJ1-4,TGTGCCGCGAAGGGGCCTGCAACTAATGAAAAACTGTTTTTT,CAAKGPATNEKLFF
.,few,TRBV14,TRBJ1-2,TGTGCCATCAGGACAATGTTACAAAGCTACACCTTC,CAIRTMLQSYTF
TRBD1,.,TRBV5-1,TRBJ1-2,TGCGCCAGCAGCTTCGGAACGGGACAGGGACATGGCTACACCTTC,CASSFGTGQGHGYTF
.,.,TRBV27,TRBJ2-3,TGTGCCAGCAGTTTGTGGCAGGGCACAGATACGCAGTATTTT,CASSLWQGTDTQYF
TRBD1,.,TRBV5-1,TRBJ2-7,TGCGCCAGCCGCAGTTCAGGGGGCTACGAGCAGTACTTC,CASRSSGGYEQYF
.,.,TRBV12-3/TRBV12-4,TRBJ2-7,TGTGCCAGCAGCGTGTCCTACGAGCAGTACTTC,CASSVSYEQYF
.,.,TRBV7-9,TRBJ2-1,TGTGCCAGCAGCTTAGTGGTGGGGCATGAGCAGTTCTTC,CASSLVVGHEQFF
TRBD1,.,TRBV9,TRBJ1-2,TGTGCCAGCAGCGTATCAGGGGGCCGGAACTATGGCTACACCTTC,CASSVSGGRNYGYTF
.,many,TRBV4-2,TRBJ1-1,TGTGCCAGCAGCCAAGAAACGGGACAAGTAAACACTGAAGCTTTCTTT,CASSQETGQVNTEAFF
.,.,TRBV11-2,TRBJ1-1,TGTGCCAGCAGCCCAATGAACACTGAAGCTTTCTTT,CASSPMNTEAFF
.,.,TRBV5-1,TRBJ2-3,TGCGCCAGCAGCGTCCGGAGAGTTAGCACAGATACGCAGTATTTT,CASSVRRVSTDTQYF
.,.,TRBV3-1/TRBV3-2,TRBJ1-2,TGTGCCAGCAGCCATAGGGGGGGGAGTGGTGGCTACACCTTC,CASSHRGGSGGYTF
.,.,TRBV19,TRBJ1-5,TGTGCCAGTAGTATTCCAGGGCCCCAGCATTTT,CASSIPGPQHF
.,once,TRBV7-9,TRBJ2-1,TGTGCCGCGAGAAAGGGGCGGGGACTTCTCTACAATGAGCAGTTCTTC,CAARKGRGLLYNEQFF
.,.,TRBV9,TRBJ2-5,TGTGCCAGCAGCGAAACACCGTACCAAGAGACCCAGTACTTC,CASSETPYQETQYF
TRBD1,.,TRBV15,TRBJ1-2,TGTGCCACCAGCAGAGATCTCTCAGGACAGGGGGCGGGCGGCTACACCTTC,CATSRDLSGQGAGGYTF
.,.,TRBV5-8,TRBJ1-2,TGTGCCAGCACCCGTACAGGGCCGGAGGGCTACACCTTC,CASTRTGPEGYTF
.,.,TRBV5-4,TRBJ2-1,TGTGCCAGCAGCTTGGGTTCCGCAGGGGTTGAGGGCTACAATGAGCAGTTCTTC,CASSLGSAGVEGYNEQFF
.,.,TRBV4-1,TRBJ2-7,TGCGCCAGCAGCCAAGGTGCGGCAGCCGAGCAGTACTTC,CASSQGAAAEQYF
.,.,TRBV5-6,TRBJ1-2,TGTGCCAGCAGCTTGGGACAGGCCTACTATGGCTACACCTTC,CASSLGQAYYGYTF
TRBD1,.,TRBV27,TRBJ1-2,TGTGCCAGCAGTTTAAGGCCGGAAGTATGGACAGGGATCTATGGCTACACCTTC,CASSLRPEVWTGIYGYTF
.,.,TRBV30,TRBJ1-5,TGTGCCTGGCGGGTGTTACACAGCAATCAGCCCCAGCATTTT,CAWRVLHSNQPQHF
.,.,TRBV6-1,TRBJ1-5,TGTGCCAGCAGTGCCTTGACCGGGACATCGGGCAATCAGCCCCAGCATTTT,CASSALTGTSGNQPQHF
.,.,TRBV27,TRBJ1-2,TGTGCCAGCAGTCCCACGACACTCCCGAACTATGGCTACACCTTC,CASSPTTLPNYGYTF
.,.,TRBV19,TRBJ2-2,TGTGCCAGTGCCGGAGAAACCGGGGAGCTGTTTTTT,CASAGETGELFF
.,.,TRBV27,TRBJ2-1,TGTGCCAGCGGGGTGGACCGGGGTTACAATGAGCAGTTCTTC,CASGVDRGYNEQFF
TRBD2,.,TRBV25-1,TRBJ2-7,TGTGCCAGCGTAGGACTAGCGGGGTCCTACGAGCAGTACTTC,CASVGLAGSYEQYF
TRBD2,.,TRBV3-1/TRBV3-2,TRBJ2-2,TGTGCCAGCAGCCATTCACTAGCGGGGCTGCTGAACACCGGGGAGCTGTTTTTT,CASSHSLAGLLNTGELFF
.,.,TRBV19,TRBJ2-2,TGTGCCAGTGTTGCGGGGCCAGGCGGGGAGCTGTTTTTT,CASVAGPGGELFF
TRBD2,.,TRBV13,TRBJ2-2,TGTGCCAGCAGCTTAGCGGGGGGCACCGGGGAGCTGTTTTTT,CASSLAGGTGELFF
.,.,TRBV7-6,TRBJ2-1,TGTGCCAGCAGCTTATCCTCCGGACTGGATGAGCAGTTCTTC,CASSLSSGLDEQFF
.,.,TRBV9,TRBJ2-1,TGTGCCAGCAGCGTAGAAGGAGGGAGCGATGAGCAGTTCTTC,CASSVEGGSDEQFF
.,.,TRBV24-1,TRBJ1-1,TGTGCCACCAGTACCGTCCGGTCGGCTTTCTTT,CATSTVRSAFF
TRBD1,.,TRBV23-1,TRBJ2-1,TGCGCCAGCAGTCAATCGATAGTAGACACAGGGGCTTGCAATGAGCAGTTCTTC,CASSQSIVDTGACNEQFF
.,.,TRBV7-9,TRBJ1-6,TGTGCCAGCCTCGGGGGACTTAATTCACCCCTCCACTTT,CASLGGLNSPLHF
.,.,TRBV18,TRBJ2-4,TGTGCCAGCTCGCCGGGACACCTAGCCAAAAACATTCAGTACTTC,CASSPGHLAKNIQYF
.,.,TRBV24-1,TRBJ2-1,TGTGCCACCAGGGGGGCCGGGAACAATGAGCAGTTCTTC,CATRGAGNNEQFF
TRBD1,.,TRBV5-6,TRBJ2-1,TGTGCCAGCAGCTGGGGGACAGGGGCAAACAATGAGCAGTTCTTC,CASSWGTGANNEQFF
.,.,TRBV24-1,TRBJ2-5,TGTGCCACCAGTGATCAGGGTACTGGGACCCAGTACTTC,CATSDQGTGTQYF
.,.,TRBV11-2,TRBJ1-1,TGTGCCAGCAGAGGATGGACAGCCCGCTTCAGGGTGAACACTGAAGCTTTCTTT,CASRGWTARFRVNTEAFF